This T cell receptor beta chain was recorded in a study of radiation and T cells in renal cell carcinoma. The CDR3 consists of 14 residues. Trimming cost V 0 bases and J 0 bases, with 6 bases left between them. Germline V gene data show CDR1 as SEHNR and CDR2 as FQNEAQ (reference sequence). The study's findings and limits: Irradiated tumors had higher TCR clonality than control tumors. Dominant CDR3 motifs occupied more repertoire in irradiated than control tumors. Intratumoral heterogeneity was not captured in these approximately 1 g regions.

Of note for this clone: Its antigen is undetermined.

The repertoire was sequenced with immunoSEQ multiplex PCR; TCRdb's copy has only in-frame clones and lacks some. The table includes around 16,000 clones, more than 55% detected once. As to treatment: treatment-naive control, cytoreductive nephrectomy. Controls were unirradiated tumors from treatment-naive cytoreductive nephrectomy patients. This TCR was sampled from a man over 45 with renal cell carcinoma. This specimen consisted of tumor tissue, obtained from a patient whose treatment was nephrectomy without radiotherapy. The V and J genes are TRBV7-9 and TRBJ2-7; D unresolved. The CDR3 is CASSLAPDSYEQYF. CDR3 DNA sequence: TGTGCCAGCAGCTTAGCGCCAGACTCCTACGAGCAGTACTTC. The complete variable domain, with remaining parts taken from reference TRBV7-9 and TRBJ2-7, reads DTGVSQNPRHKITKRGQNVTFRCDPISEHNRLYWYRQTLGQGPEFLTYFQNEAQLEKSRLLSDRFSAERPKGSFSTLEIQRTEQGDSAMYLCASSLAPDSYEQYFGPGTRLTVT.